The rows below give T cell receptor beta chains drawn from one sample of a study of blood T cell repertoires in COVID-19. Produced via immunoSEQ multiplex PCR; TCRdb's table is partial and in-frame only. The profile shows a few hundred thousand clones, over 85% of them singletons. Material for sequencing was peripheral blood. The receptors were sampled from a man in his late teens or twenties with COVID-19, enrolled during active disease. Each CDR3 is given with its conserved first and last residue. D genes are given only for firm matches. The size of a clone is reported for some rows only, either as once, few or many, or as a class for expanded clones.

abundance,d_gene,len,v_gene,j_gene,CDR3aa,CDR3nt
NA,TRBD2,15,TRBV7-9,TRBJ2-1,CASSLKRDSYNEQFF,TGTGCCAGCAGCTTGAAGCGGGACTCCTACAATGAGCAGTTCTTC
NA,NA,14,TRBV6-5,TRBJ1-2,CASRGSTGFYGYTF,TGTGCCAGCAGGGGGTCAACAGGTTTCTATGGCTACACCTTC
NA,NA,15,TRBV19,TRBJ2-1,CASSMTDFSYNEQFF,TGTGCCAGTAGTATGACGGACTTCTCCTACAATGAGCAGTTCTTC
NA,NA,14,TRBV6-4,TRBJ2-6,CASGDASGANVLTF,TGTGCCAGCGGAGATGCCTCTGGGGCCAACGTCCTGACTTTC
NA,NA,17,TRBV14,TRBJ1-3,CASSDWDGLNSGNTIYF,TGTGCCAGCAGCGATTGGGACGGACTAAACTCTGGAAACACCATATATTTT
NA,NA,14,TRBV5-6,TRBJ1-2,CASSPSNLVYGYTF,TGTGCCAGCAGCCCTTCTAATTTGGTCTATGGCTACACCTTC
once,TRBD1,12,TRBV10-2,TRBJ1-1,CARLDRGDEAFF,TGCGCCAGATTGGACAGGGGCGACGAAGCTTTCTTT
NA,TRBD2,17,TRBV18,TRBJ2-2,CASSPRLAGGGTGELFF,TGTGCCAGCTCACCTCGACTAGCGGGAGGGGGAACCGGGGAGCTGTTTTTT
NA,TRBD1,16,TRBV3-1/TRBV3-2,TRBJ2-2,CASSQHDRGLGGELFF,TGTGCCAGCAGCCAACACGACAGGGGGCTCGGCGGGGAGCTGTTTTTT
NA,NA,17,TRBV24-1,TRBJ1-2,CATSDFRGRIPKGGYTF,TGTGCCACCAGTGATTTCAGGGGCCGCATTCCCAAAGGTGGCTACACCTTC
NA,NA,13,TRBV6-5,TRBJ1-2,CASSLWTGYGYTF,TGTGCCAGCAGTTTGTGGACGGGGTATGGCTACACCTTC
NA,NA,15,TRBV6-5,TRBJ1-2,CASSYSRGGGYGYTF,TGTGCCAGCAGTTACTCGAGGGGAGGAGGCTATGGCTACACCTTC
NA,NA,15,TRBV6-5,TRBJ2-1,CASSRLQGIGNEQFF,TGTGCCAGCAGCAGACTTCAGGGTATCGGGAATGAGCAGTTCTTC
NA,TRBD1,15,TRBV5-1,TRBJ1-6,CASSLASGGNSPLHF,TGCGCCAGCAGCTTGGCGTCAGGGGGTAATTCACCCCTCCACTTT
NA,NA,14,TRBV19,TRBJ2-5,CASSIWGGDETQYF,TGTGCCAGTAGTATTTGGGGGGGCGATGAGACCCAGTACTTC
NA,NA,12,TRBV15,TRBJ2-7,CATSRTDSEQYF,TGTGCCACCAGCAGGACAGACTCCGAGCAGTACTTC